This T cell receptor beta chain was profiled in a study of control samples from healthy donors and cancer patients. The J segment lost 6 bases and the V segment lost 5 bases, leaving 9 bases of the junction unmatched. Germline V gene sequence: CDR1 SGHNT, CDR2 YENEEA. The CDR3 extends over 15 amino acids. Some clones are missing from TCRdb's copy, which holds only in-frame ones; the method was immunoSEQ multiplex PCR. The sample consists of roughly 140,000 clones, about nine tenths of them appearing once. The material sequenced was blood. The chain is built from TRBV11-3 and TRBJ2-1, with 8 nucleotides matching TRBD2. The receptor's source is a man aged 25-40 years in good health. Written as DNA, the CDR3 is TGTGCCAGCAGCCCCGGGACTAGTACTATCAATGAGCAGTTCTTC. This gives the protein CASSPGTSTINEQFF.